The clone carrying this T cell receptor (beta chain) was picked up many times. This sample was included in a study of T cells after posttransplantation cyclophosphamide. Some clones are missing from TCRdb's copy, which holds only in-frame ones; the method was immunoSEQ multiplex PCR. The sample shows 30,000 or so clones, none of them appearing just once. V lost 6 bases, J lost 2 bases, and 5 bases stayed unmatched. Per the germline V gene, CDR1 is KGHSH and CDR2 is LQKENI. This CDR3 region has 15 residues. Sample: PBMCs. This sequence originates from an older woman in good health, CMV-negative, and a related stem cell transplant donor. J is TRBJ2-7 and V is TRBV18; 12 nucleotides agree with TRBD1. CDR3: CASSGGTGGTYEQYF. CDR3 bases: TGTGCCAGCTCGGGGGGGACAGGGGGCACCTACGAGCAGTACTTC. The full variable domain, rest sourced from reference TRBV18 and TRBJ2-7, is NAGVMQNPRHLVRRRGQEARLRCSPMKGHSHVYWYRQLPEEGLKFMVYLQKENIIDESGMPKERFSAEFPKEGPSILRIQQVVRGDSAAYFCASSGGTGGTYEQYFGPGTRLTVT.